This is a list of T cell receptor beta chains from one sample in a study of shared clonotypes between healthy human individuals. Libraries were prepared by immunoSEQ multiplex PCR; TCRdb keeps only in-frame clonotypes and omits some of them. The repertoire holds 75,000 to 100,000 clones, with roughly 50% as singletons. The material sequenced was PBMCs. The origin of the receptors is a woman aged 40 to 49 in good health. Some clones in this sample may be carry-over from other donors' samples. Each CDR3 is given with its conserved first and last residue. The order of the fields is CDR3 length, J gene, V gene, D gene, clone size, CDR3 DNA, CDR3 protein. D genes are given only for firm matches. Only part of the rows carry a size: once, few, many, or a class if the clone is expanded.

14 TRBJ1-1 TRBV9 - few TGTGCCAGCAGCGTAGGCGGCAGGAACACTGAAGCTTTCTTT CASSVGGRNTEAFF
16 TRBJ1-1 TRBV19 - - TGTGCCAGTAGTCCGCACGCCGGGACAAGCTCAGAGGAAGCTTTCTTT CASSPHAGTSSEEAFF
15 TRBJ2-7 TRBV6-1 - - TGTGCCAGCAGTGAATTGGGCATTACCCCCTACGAGCAGTACTTC CASSELGITPYEQYF
14 TRBJ1-1 TRBV29-1 - - TGCAGCGTTGAAAGGAGCGCTTTGAACACTGAAGCTTTCTTT CSVERSALNTEAFF
14 TRBJ2-5 TRBV5-6 - - TGTGCCAGCAGCTTAGGTCCGTACCAAGAGACCCAGTACTTC CASSLGPYQETQYF
14 TRBJ2-1 TRBV11-2 TRBD2 medium-sized TGTGCCAGCAGCTTTAGCGGGACCCTCGGTGAGCAGTTCTTC CASSFSGTLGEQFF
18 TRBJ2-5 TRBV29-1 TRBD2 - TGCAGCGTTGAAGCCTCGCTGGGAGGACTAGCGGGAGGAAAGACCCAGTACTTC CSVEASLGGLAGGKTQYF
13 TRBJ1-2 TRBV5-1 - - TGCGCCAGCAGCTTGGGGACCGACTATGGCTACACCTTC CASSLGTDYGYTF
12 TRBJ2-7 TRBV30 - few TGTGCCTGGAGTGTATTCTCCTCATTGCAGTACTTC CAWSVFSSLQYF
12 TRBJ1-2 TRBV7-9 - few TGTGCCAGCAGCTTTGGGGATTATGGCTACACCTTC CASSFGDYGYTF
17 TRBJ1-2 TRBV28 - medium-sized TGTGCCAGCAGTTTAGCTCGGTCACCTGCTATTAACTATGGCTACACCTTC CASSLARSPAINYGYTF
18 TRBJ2-7 TRBV4-2 TRBD2 - TGTGCCAGCAGCCACGGGCGTGGTGGTGCGGGAGAGTGGAACGAGCAGTACTTC CASSHGRGGAGEWNEQYF
14 TRBJ1-2 TRBV7-9 - many TGTGCCAGCAGCCCATTAGGAGGGGAGGATGGCTACACCTTC CASSPLGGEDGYTF
14 TRBJ2-7 TRBV28 TRBD2 - TGTGCCAGCAGTTTTGGGTTGCGGGAGTCGGAGCAGTACTTC CASSFGLRESEQYF
15 TRBJ1-2 TRBV28 TRBD1 many TGTGCCAGCAGCCTCCTTACAGGGGATTCCTATGGCTACACCTTC CASSLLTGDSYGYTF
18 TRBJ1-5 TRBV30 - - TGTGCCTGGAGTGTACAATCCCCGACACGAGCGCACACCCAGCCCCAGCATTTT CAWSVQSPTRAHTQPQHF
11 TRBJ2-1 TRBV29-1 - medium-sized TGCAGCGTGTCTAGGTCCGGGGAGCAGTTCTTC CSVSRSGEQFF
13 TRBJ2-7 TRBV30 TRBD1 - TGTGCCTGGAGAGTACCCGGGACAGGCGAGCAGTACTTC CAWRVPGTGEQYF
13 TRBJ2-1 TRBV6-5 TRBD2 - TGTGCCAGCAGTTACCGGGGGGGCTATGAGCAGTTCTTC CASSYRGGYEQFF
19 TRBJ2-3 TRBV4-1 TRBD2 - TGCGCCAGCAGCCAAGGAAGGGCTAGCGGGAGACTCAGCACAGATACGCAGTATTTT CASSQGRASGRLSTDTQYF
11 TRBJ2-7 TRBV20-1 TRBD2 few TGCAGTGCGGAGGGACTACGCGAGCAGTACTTC CSAEGLREQYF
14 TRBJ2-5 TRBV19 - - TGTGCCAGTAGTGTCCGGGACAACCAAGAGACCCAGTACTTC CASSVRDNQETQYF
16 TRBJ1-5 TRBV30 - many TGTGCCTGGAGTCAATTACACTCCGTATATAATCAGCCCCAGCATTTT CAWSQLHSVYNQPQHF
14 TRBJ1-6 TRBV6-5 - - TGTGCCAGCAGTTACTCGCAGGCCAATTCACCCCTCCACTTT CASSYSQANSPLHF
13 TRBJ2-7 TRBV28 - - TGTGCCAGCAGTTTATTTGAGGCACGAGAGCAGTACTTC CASSLFEAREQYF
11 TRBJ1-1 TRBV29-1 - - TGCAGCGTTAGGGGAAACACTGAAGCTTTCTTT CSVRGNTEAFF
15 TRBJ2-7 TRBV9 TRBD2 once TGTGCCAGCAGCGTAGGGCTAGCGGGCTCCTACGAGCAGTACTTC CASSVGLAGSYEQYF
15 TRBJ2-1 TRBV28 TRBD2 once TGTGCCAGCAGTTTAGTCGGGGCGACTAGCGATGAGCAGTTCTTC CASSLVGATSDEQFF
13 TRBJ1-1 TRBV30 TRBD1 - TGTGCCTCCGGGACAGGGTACCCGACTGAAGCTTTCTTT CASGTGYPTEAFF
13 TRBJ1-5 TRBV30 - - TGTGCCTGGAGTGAGGGTTTCAATCAGCCCCAGCATTTT CAWSEGFNQPQHF
14 TRBJ1-1 TRBV6-5 - once TGTGCCAGCAGTTACGTAGGGGCGAGCACTGAAGCTTTCTTT CASSYVGASTEAFF
14 TRBJ1-2 TRBV5-4 - - TGTGCCAGCAGTGGAGGAAGGGGAGGATATGGCTACACCTTC CASSGGRGGYGYTF
13 TRBJ1-5 TRBV18 - - TGTGCCAGCTCACCTGGGCGCGATCAGCCCCAGCATTTT CASSPGRDQPQHF
13 TRBJ2-7 TRBV9 - many TGTGCCAGCAGCAGGACTCCCCTCTACGAGCAGTACTTC CASSRTPLYEQYF
11 TRBJ2-1 TRBV6-4 - few TGTGCCAGCAGTGGAAACAATGAGCAGTTCTTC CASSGNNEQFF
16 TRBJ2-1 TRBV7-2 TRBD2 - TGTGCCAGCAGTTTGACTAGCGGGGGCCTCGGCGATGAGCAGTTCTTC CASSLTSGGLGDEQFF
15 TRBJ2-1 TRBV7-3 TRBD2 - TGTGCCAGCAGCCTTACACTAGCGGGAGTGAATGAGCAGTTCTTC CASSLTLAGVNEQFF
15 TRBJ1-2 TRBV4-1 - many TGCGCCAGCAGCCCACAGGCTCGCGGAGACTATGGCTACACCTTC CASSPQARGDYGYTF
15 TRBJ1-5 TRBV7-9 TRBD1 - TGTGCCAGCAGCACGTCAGACAGGGCGGGACAGCCCCAGCATTTT CASSTSDRAGQPQHF
16 TRBJ2-7 TRBV28 TRBD1 few TGTGCCAGCAGTCCCGCTGAGGGACAGGGGAGCTACGAGCAGTACTTC CASSPAEGQGSYEQYF
14 TRBJ1-1 TRBV5-4 - - TGTGCCAGCAGCTTGCTAGAGATGAACACTGAAGCTTTCTTT CASSLLEMNTEAFF
15 TRBJ2-2 TRBV28 - - TGTGCCAGCAGATCGGGGGGCGGGAGCACCGGGGAGCTGTTTTTT CASRSGGGSTGELFF
14 TRBJ2-5 TRBV30 TRBD2 once TGTGCCTGGCGACTAGCGGGGGGGGGAGAGACCCAGTACTTC CAWRLAGGGETQYF
16 TRBJ1-5 TRBV5-7 - - TGTGCCAGCAGCTCCCTCCGTGACTATAGCAATCAGCCCCAGCATTTT CASSSLRDYSNQPQHF
16 TRBJ2-7 TRBV29-1 TRBD1 - TGCAGCGTTGAAGGTTCCTGGGACAGGGGCCAAGAGACTCAGTACTTC CSVEGSWDRGQETQYF
14 TRBJ1-2 TRBV5-1 - many TGCGCCAGCAGCTTAATACCCTCAGCCTATGGCTACACCTTC CASSLIPSAYGYTF
15 TRBJ2-1 TRBV15 TRBD2 many TGTGCCACCAGCGGGACTAGCGGCTCCTACAATGAGCAGTTCTTC CATSGTSGSYNEQFF
16 TRBJ2-3 TRBV4-3 - few TGCGCCAGCAGCCATTATCAGGACAGATCCACAGATACGCAGTATTTT CASSHYQDRSTDTQYF
15 TRBJ2-5 TRBV4-3 - - TGCGCCAGCAGCCCTTCCGGCGGAGGGTTGGAGACCCAGTACTTC CASSPSGGGLETQYF
15 TRBJ2-1 TRBV18 TRBD1 - TGTGCCAGCTCACCACGGGGACAGGTACTCAATGAGCAGTTCTTC CASSPRGQVLNEQFF
14 TRBJ2-7 TRBV28 TRBD2 - TGTGCCAGCAGTGGACTAGCGGGGATCTACGAGCAGTACTTC CASSGLAGIYEQYF
13 TRBJ2-1 TRBV30 TRBD2 many TGTGCCTGGAGTCGACTAGCGTCTAGTGAGCAGTTCTTC CAWSRLASSEQFF
13 TRBJ1-4 TRBV4-1 - many TGCGCCAGCAGGAGTGCAACTAATGAAAAACTGTTTTTT CASRSATNEKLFF
14 TRBJ2-7 TRBV4-1 TRBD1 - TGCGCCAGCAGCCAAGAGGGACAGGGAGGTGAGCAGTACTTC CASSQEGQGGEQYF
13 TRBJ1-5 TRBV21-1 - - TGTGCCAGCAGCCCTTGGAGCAATCAGCCCCAGCATTTT CASSPWSNQPQHF
14 TRBJ1-2 TRBV5-5 - - TGTGCCAGCAGCTTGGCAGGGTCCTTCTATGGCTACACCTTC CASSLAGSFYGYTF
14 TRBJ1-2 TRBV7-2 TRBD1 - TGTGCCAGCAGCCCTCGGACAGGCGTGGGCGGCTACACCTTC CASSPRTGVGGYTF
15 TRBJ1-6 TRBV6-5 - once TGTGCCAGCAGTTACTCCTGGACAGCTAATTCACCCCTCCACTTT CASSYSWTANSPLHF
11 TRBJ2-7 TRBV28 - many TGTGCCAGCAGTGGGCGAATCGAGCAGTACTTC CASSGRIEQYF
14 TRBJ2-7 TRBV15 - - TGTGCCACCAGCAGAGGAACAGCCGGCTCCGAGCAGTACTTC CATSRGTAGSEQYF